These 9 T cell receptor beta chains were all obtained from the same sample, sequenced in a study of blood T cells in healthy people across ages. A second PCR, run for about 7 to 11 cycles, used a sample-barcoded 5' primer plus a J-beta primer mix. From the 5' RACE reads, TCRdb called clonotypes with MiXCR, one entry per CDR3 protein. This sample has fewer than 1,200,000 distinct CDR3 sequences; about 25% occur once, and the top ten carry around 0.75%. The sample was also linked to a second study, of T cells of mothers and their children.

Material for sequencing was blood. The receptors originated from a girl aged 2-10 years in good health.

The chain employs TRBV7-9 and TRBJ2-5; perhaps TRBD2 as D (6 bases). The V end was cut by 3 bases, the J end by 4 bases, with 12 bases between. The CDR3 has 14 amino acids. The germline CDR1 and CDR2 sequences are SEHNR and FQNEAQ (reference sequence). CDR3 nucleotide sequence: TGTGCCAGCAGCTTTGACGGAGGGGCAGAGACCCAGTACTTC. Its translation is CASSFDGGAETQYF. The entire variable domain, with the rest obtained from reference TRBV7-9 and TRBJ2-5, is as follows: DTGVSQNPRHKITKRGQNVTFRCDPISEHNRLYWYRQTLGQGPEFLTYFQNEAQLEKSRLLSDRFSAERPKGSFSTLEIQRTEQGDSAMYLCASSFDGGAETQYFGPGTRLLVL.

The rearrangement joins TRBV29-1 to TRBJ2-1, with D perhaps matching TRBD1 (5 bases). Germline lookup yields CDR1 SQVTM and CDR2 ANQGSEA. This CDR3 has 13 residues. V lost 3 bases and J 7 bases, leaving 13 bases between the germline ends. CDR3 sequence reads: CSVEQGQTNEQFF. DNA for the CDR3: TGCAGCGTTGAGCAGGGCCAGACTAATGAGCAGTTCTTC.

This chain uses TRBV6-4 with TRBJ2-1; 7 bases fit TRBD2. This CDR3 comprises 15 residues. Looked up from germline, CDR1 is MRHNA and CDR2 is SNTAGT. Trimming cost V 0 bases and J 4 bases; bases outside gene matches: 3. CDR3 coding DNA: TGTGCCAGCAGTGACTCTGGCGGGGGTTACAATGAGCAGTTCTTC. It is translated as CASSDSGGGYNEQFF.

This clonotype appeared a few times. V and J are TRBV14 and TRBJ2-7; D call uncertain. V lost 2 bases to trimming and J lost 2 bases, with 16 bases between them. CDR1 SGHDN and CDR2 FVKESK come from the germline V gene. The CDR3 spans 16 residues. The CDR3 DNA reads as TGTGCCAGCAGCCAATTAATAGCCCCGTCGACCTACGAGCAGTACTTC. Translated, it gives CASSQLIAPSTYEQYF.

The table lists this clonotype with a few counts. This sequence joins TRBV27 and TRBJ2-7, with 13 nucleotides matching TRBD2. Losses at the gene ends were 4 bases for V and 3 bases for J; bases not matched to a gene: 6. Germline CDR1 is MNHEY and CDR2 is SMNVEV (reference sequence). This CDR3 comprises 16 residues. The CDR3 nucleotides read TGTGCCAGCAGTTCCTGGACTAGCGGGAGCTACTACGAGCAGTACTTC. This codes for CASSSWTSGSYYEQYF.

This clonotype was found a few times. The chain combines TRBV27 with TRBJ2-3; D is unclear. The CDR3 consists of 13 residues. Trimming removed 3 bases from V and 5 bases from J, with 9 bases in between. Germline V lookup: CDR1 MNHEY, CDR2 SMNVEV (reference sequence). DNA of the CDR3: TGTGCCAGCAGTTTTACAGCGAAAGATACGCAGTATTTT. It specifies CASSFTAKDTQYF.

Worth noting for this clonotype: An end of the junction differs from the germline gene, which may be a read error. The chain is built from TRBV9 and TRBJ2-1; 7 bases align to TRBD2. Germline CDR1 is SGDLS and CDR2 is YYNGEE. The CDR3 totals 14 residues. The CDR3 region has the DNA TGTGCCAGCAGCGTAGGTAGCGGGTACAATGAGCAGTCCTTC. Protein: CASSVGSGYNEQSF.

Only a few counts were recorded for this clonotype. This chain uses TRBV11-2 with TRBJ2-7; a weak D match, TRBD1 (7 bases). Trimming removed 4 bases at V and 4 bases at J, with 14 bases between. CDR3 length: 14 residues. CDR1 is SGHAT and CDR2 is FQNNGV in the germline V gene. CDR3 coding DNA: TGTGCCAGCAGCTCCTCGACAGGGAGGTACGAGCAGTACTTC. Translated: CASSSSTGRYEQYF.

V is TRBV6-5 and J is TRBJ2-1; 7 nucleotides align to TRBD2. Looked up from germline, CDR1 is MNHEY and CDR2 is SVGAGI. This CDR3 is 13 amino acids long. Trimming removed 1 base from V and 12 bases from J; junction bases left unmatched: 6. CDR3 DNA: TGTGCCAGCAGTTACTGGGGACTAACTCCGCAGTTCTTC. Translation gives CASSYWGLTPQFF.